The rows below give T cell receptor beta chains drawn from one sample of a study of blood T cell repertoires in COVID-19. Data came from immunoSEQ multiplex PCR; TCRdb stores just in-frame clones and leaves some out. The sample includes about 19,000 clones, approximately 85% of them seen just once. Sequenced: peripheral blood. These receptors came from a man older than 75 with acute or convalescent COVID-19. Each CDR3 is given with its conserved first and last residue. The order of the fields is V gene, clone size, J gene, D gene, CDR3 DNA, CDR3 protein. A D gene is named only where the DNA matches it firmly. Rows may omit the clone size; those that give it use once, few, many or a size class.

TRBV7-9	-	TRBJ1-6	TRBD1	TGTGCCAGCAGCCTGGGACAGGGGTTCTATAATTCACCCCTCCACTTT	CASSLGQGFYNSPLHF
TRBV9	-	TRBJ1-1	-	TGTGCCAGCAGTGAACCCGGGACACTGAGGGACACTGAAGCTTTCTTT	CASSEPGTLRDTEAFF
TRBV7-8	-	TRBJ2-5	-	TGTGCCAGCAGCGCGGGGACAGCTCAAGAGACCCAGTACTTC	CASSAGTAQETQYF
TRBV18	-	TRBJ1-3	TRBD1	TGTGCCAGCTCACATACAGGGGATAGAGACTCTGGAAACACCATATATTTT	CASSHTGDRDSGNTIYF
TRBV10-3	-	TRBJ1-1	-	TGTGCCACCGGAATTACTACCACTGAAGCTTTCTTT	CATGITTTEAFF
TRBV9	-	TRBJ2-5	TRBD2	TGTGCCAGCAGCGCAGCGGGGGGCCAGCGGGAGACCCAGTACTTC	CASSAAGGQRETQYF
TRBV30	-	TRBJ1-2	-	TGTGCCTGGAGTAGGGGGGGCGGCTACACCTTC	CAWSRGGGYTF
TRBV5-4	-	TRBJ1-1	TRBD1	TGTGCCAGCAGCTCACCGGGACAGGGGAACATGGACACTGAAGCTTTCTTT	CASSSPGQGNMDTEAFF
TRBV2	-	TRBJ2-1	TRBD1	TGTGCCAGTGGACAGGTGCAGCAGTTCTTC	CASGQVQQFF
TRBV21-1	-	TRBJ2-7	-	TGTGCCAGCAGCAAAACCCCAGGGGGCAGGGTCCCATACGAGCAGTACTTC	CASSKTPGGRVPYEQYF
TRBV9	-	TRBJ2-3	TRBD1	TGTGCCAGCAGCGTAGTAGACAGGGCCACAGATACGCAGTATTTT	CASSVVDRATDTQYF
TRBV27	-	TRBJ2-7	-	TGTGCCAGCAGACCCACAGACTACGAGCAGTACTTC	CASRPTDYEQYF
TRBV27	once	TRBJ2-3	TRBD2	TGTGCCAGCTCAATCAGGATAGCGGGGGCTCCAGATACGCAGTATTTT	CASSIRIAGAPDTQYF
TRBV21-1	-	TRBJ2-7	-	TGTGCCACCCCAGCTGGTCGGGGGAATTACGAGCAGTACTTC	CATPAGRGNYEQYF
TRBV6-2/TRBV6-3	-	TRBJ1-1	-	TGTGCCAGCAGTTACAGGGGCAGGACTGAAGCTTTCTTT	CASSYRGRTEAFF
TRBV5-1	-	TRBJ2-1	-	TGCGCCAGCAGCTTGGGGCTAGCTAGTAATGAGCAGTTCTTC	CASSLGLASNEQFF
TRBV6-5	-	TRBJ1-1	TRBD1	TGTGCCAGCAGTTACTCCCCCGGACAGGGGATGTCTGAAGCTTTCTTT	CASSYSPGQGMSEAFF
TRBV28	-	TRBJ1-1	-	TGTGCCAGCATTATGGGGGCGCAGGGTCACACTGAAGCTTTCTTT	CASIMGAQGHTEAFF
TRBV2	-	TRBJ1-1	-	TGTGCCAGCAGTGAAAAAGAGGTGAACACTGAAGCTTTCTTT	CASSEKEVNTEAFF
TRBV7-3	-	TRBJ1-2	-	TGTGCCAGCAGGGGCAGCAACTATGGCTACACCTTC	CASRGSNYGYTF
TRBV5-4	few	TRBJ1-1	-	TGTGCCAGCAGCTTGCCAGGGTACACTGAAGCTTTCTTT	CASSLPGYTEAFF
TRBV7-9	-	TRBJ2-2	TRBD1	TGTGCCAGCAACTATCCGGGACAGGGGAACACCGGGGAGCTGTTTTTT	CASNYPGQGNTGELFF
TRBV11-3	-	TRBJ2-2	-	TGTGCCAGCAGCGCCCGAGGGGGCACCGGGGAGCTGTTTTTT	CASSARGGTGELFF
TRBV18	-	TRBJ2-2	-	TGTGCCAGCTCACCAGACCCAGGAAGAAAGGCCGGGGAGCTGTTTTTT	CASSPDPGRKAGELFF
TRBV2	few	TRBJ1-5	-	TGTGCCAGCAGTGGACCCCAGGGTCGGCCCCAGCATTTT	CASSGPQGRPQHF
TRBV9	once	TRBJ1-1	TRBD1	TGTGCCAGCAGCGTACATTCGGGACAGGAGAACACTGAAGCTTTCTTT	CASSVHSGQENTEAFF